This TCR beta chain was recorded in a study of T cells in Graves' hyperthyroidism and ophthalmopathy. Notes on this clonotype: The target antigen is unknown.

TCR beta CDR3 regions were amplified from RNA. An initial round of RT-PCR targeting the TCR CDR3 relied on the HTBI primer set. TCRdb called the multiplex PCR reads again in MiXCR, with one record for every CDR3 protein. The repertoire holds about 500,000 distinct CDR3 sequences, with 40% to 50% as singletons. The CDR3 is made up of 13 amino acids. The V segment lost 6 bases and the J segment 2 bases; nucleotides outside the gene matches: 4. CDR1 DFQATT and CDR2 SNEGSKA come from the germline V gene (reference sequence). Study-wide findings and caveats: Clonotypes that were expanded in thyroid above 0.001 mostly appeared in blood too.

The origin of this receptor is an adult woman with Graves' disease, either hyperthyroidism or ophthalmopathy (not recorded which). The chain employs TRBV20-1 and TRBJ1-5; TRBD1 matches 7 bases. The sequenced sample was peripheral blood or thyroid tissue (not recorded which). The CDR3 bases are TGCAGTGCGGCCGGGACAGGCAATCAGCCCCAGCATTTT. Its protein product is CSAAGTGNQPQHF.